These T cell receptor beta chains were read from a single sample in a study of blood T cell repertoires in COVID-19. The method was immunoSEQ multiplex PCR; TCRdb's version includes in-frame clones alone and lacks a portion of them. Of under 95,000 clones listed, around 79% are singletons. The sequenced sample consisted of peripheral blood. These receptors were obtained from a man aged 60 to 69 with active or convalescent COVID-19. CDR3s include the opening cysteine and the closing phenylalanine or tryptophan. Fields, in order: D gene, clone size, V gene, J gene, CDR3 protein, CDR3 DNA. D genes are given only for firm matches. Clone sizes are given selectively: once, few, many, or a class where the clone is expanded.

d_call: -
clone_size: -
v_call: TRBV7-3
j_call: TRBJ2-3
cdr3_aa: CASKGLSSTDTQYF
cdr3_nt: TGTGCCAGCAAAGGACTTTCTAGCACAGATACGCAGTATTTT

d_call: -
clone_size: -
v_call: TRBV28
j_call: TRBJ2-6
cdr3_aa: CAIAGPRGANVLTF
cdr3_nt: TGTGCCATAGCAGGGCCCCGGGGGGCCAACGTCCTGACTTTC

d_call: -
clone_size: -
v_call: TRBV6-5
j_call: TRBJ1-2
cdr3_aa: CASSYSTGETNYGYTF
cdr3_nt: TGTGCCAGCAGTTACTCGACCGGAGAGACTAACTATGGCTACACCTTC

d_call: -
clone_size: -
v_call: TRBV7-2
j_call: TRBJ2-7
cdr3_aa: CASSFEYEQYF
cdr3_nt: TGTGCCAGCAGCTTCGAGTACGAGCAGTACTTC

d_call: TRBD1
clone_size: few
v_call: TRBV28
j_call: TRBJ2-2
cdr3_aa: CASVSPGQGAGELFF
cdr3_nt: TGTGCCAGCGTATCCCCGGGACAGGGGGCCGGGGAGCTGTTTTTT

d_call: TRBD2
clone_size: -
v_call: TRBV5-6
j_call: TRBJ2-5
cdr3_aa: CASSSLAGGLERRTQYF
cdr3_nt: TGTGCCAGCAGCTCGCTAGCGGGGGGGCTTGAAAGGAGGACCCAGTACTTC

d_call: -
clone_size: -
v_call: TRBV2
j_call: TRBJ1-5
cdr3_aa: CASSEEGGSQPQHF
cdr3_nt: TGTGCCAGCAGTGAGGAAGGGGGTAGTCAGCCCCAGCATTTT

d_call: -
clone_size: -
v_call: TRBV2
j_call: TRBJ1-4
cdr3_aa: CASSEGLGAGKGF
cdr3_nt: TGTGCCAGCAGTGAAGGACTCGGAGCGGGAAAGGGTTTC

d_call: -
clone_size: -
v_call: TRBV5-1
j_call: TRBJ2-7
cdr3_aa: CASSFSDEQYF
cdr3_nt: TGCGCCAGCAGCTTCTCCGACGAGCAGTACTTC

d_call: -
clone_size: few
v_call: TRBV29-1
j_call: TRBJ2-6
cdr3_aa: CSVGQGPPSSGANVLTF
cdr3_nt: TGCAGCGTGGGGCAGGGCCCTCCTAGCTCTGGGGCCAACGTCCTGACTTTC

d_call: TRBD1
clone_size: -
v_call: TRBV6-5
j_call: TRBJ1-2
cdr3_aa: CASRSDRGTLGYTF
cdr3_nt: TGTGCCAGCAGGTCGGACAGGGGAACGCTTGGCTACACCTTC

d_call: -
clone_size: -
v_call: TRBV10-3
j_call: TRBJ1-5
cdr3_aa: CAISDRGSNQPQHF
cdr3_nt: TGTGCCATCAGTGACAGGGGAAGCAATCAGCCCCAGCATTTT

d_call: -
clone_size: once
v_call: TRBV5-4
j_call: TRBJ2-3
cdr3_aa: CASSLSMRTDTQYF
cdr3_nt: TGTGCCAGCAGCCTTAGTATGCGCACAGATACGCAGTATTTT

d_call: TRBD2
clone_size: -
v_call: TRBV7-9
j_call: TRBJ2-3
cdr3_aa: CASSSPGLAGGSADTQYF
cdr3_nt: TGTGCCAGCAGCTCTCCGGGACTAGCGGGGGGGAGTGCAGATACGCAGTATTTT